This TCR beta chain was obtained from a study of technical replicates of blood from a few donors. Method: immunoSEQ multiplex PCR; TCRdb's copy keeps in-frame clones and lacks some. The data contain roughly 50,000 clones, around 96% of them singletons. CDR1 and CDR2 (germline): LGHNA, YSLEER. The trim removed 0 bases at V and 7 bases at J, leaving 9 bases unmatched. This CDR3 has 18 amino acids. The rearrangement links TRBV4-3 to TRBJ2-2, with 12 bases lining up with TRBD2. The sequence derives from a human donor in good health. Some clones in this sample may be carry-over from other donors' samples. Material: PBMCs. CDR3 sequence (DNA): TGCGCCAGCAGCCAAGATTCTAGCGGGAGGGCCGGTGTCGGGGAGCTGTTTTTT. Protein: CASSQDSSGRAGVGELFF.